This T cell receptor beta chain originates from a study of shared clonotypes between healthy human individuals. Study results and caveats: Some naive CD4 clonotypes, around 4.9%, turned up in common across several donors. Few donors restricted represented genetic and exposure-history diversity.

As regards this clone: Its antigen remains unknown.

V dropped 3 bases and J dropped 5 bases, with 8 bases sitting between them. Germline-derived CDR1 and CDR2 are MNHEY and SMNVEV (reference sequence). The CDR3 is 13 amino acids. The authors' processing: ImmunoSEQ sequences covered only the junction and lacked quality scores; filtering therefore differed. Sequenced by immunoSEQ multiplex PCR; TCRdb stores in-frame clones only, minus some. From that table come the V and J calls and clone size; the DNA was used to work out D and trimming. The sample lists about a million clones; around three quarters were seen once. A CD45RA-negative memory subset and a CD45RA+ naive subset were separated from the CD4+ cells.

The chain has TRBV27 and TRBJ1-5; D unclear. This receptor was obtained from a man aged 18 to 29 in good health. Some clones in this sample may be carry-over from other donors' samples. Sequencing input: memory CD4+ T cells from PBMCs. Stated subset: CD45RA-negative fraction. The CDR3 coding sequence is TGTGCCAGCAGTTTTCAAGCCGATCAGCCCCAGCATTTT. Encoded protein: CASSFQADQPQHF.